These T cell receptor beta chains were read from a single sample in a study of blood T cell repertoires in COVID-19. Profiled with immunoSEQ multiplex PCR; TCRdb holds only in-frame clones, not every one. Of a few hundred thousand clones listed, about 88% are singletons. The sequenced sample was peripheral blood. All receptors come from a man aged 18 to 30 with active or convalescent COVID-19. Both conserved end residues are part of each CDR3. A D gene is named only where the DNA matches it firmly. Size values are once, few and many counts, or a class for expanded clones, and some rows have none.

j_call: TRBJ1-1; v_call: TRBV12-3/TRBV12-4; clone_size: once; cdr3_length: 13; d_call: -; cdr3_aa: CASSSQVDTEAFF; cdr3_nt: TGTGCCAGCAGTTCACAGGTCGACACTGAAGCTTTCTTT
j_call: TRBJ2-1; v_call: TRBV4-1; clone_size: -; cdr3_length: 16; d_call: TRBD2; cdr3_aa: CASSQERLAGGRAEVF; cdr3_nt: TGCGCCAGCAGCCAAGAACGTCTAGCGGGAGGGCGCGCAGAGGTCTTC
j_call: TRBJ2-5; v_call: TRBV5-6; clone_size: -; cdr3_length: 12; d_call: -; cdr3_aa: CASSLPPGTQYF; cdr3_nt: TGTGCCAGCAGCTTGCCCCCGGGAACCCAGTACTTC
j_call: TRBJ2-7; v_call: TRBV11-3; clone_size: -; cdr3_length: 15; d_call: -; cdr3_aa: CASSPPTGVTYEQYF; cdr3_nt: TGTGCCAGCAGCCCCCCGACGGGGGTCACCTACGAGCAGTACTTC
j_call: TRBJ2-7; v_call: TRBV5-4; clone_size: -; cdr3_length: 14; d_call: TRBD2; cdr3_aa: CASSGTSGAYEQYF; cdr3_nt: TGTGCCAGCAGCGGCACTAGCGGTGCCTACGAGCAGTACTTC
j_call: TRBJ1-3; v_call: TRBV18; clone_size: few; cdr3_length: 13; d_call: -; cdr3_aa: CASSPLSGNTIYF; cdr3_nt: TGTGCCAGCTCACCTTTATCTGGAAACACCATATATTTT
j_call: TRBJ2-7; v_call: TRBV27; clone_size: once; cdr3_length: 13; d_call: -; cdr3_aa: CASSHRASGEQYF; cdr3_nt: TGTGCCAGCAGCCACAGGGCCTCGGGGGAGCAGTACTTC
j_call: TRBJ2-3; v_call: TRBV5-6; clone_size: -; cdr3_length: 15; d_call: TRBD2; cdr3_aa: CASSFLAGRTDTQYF; cdr3_nt: TGTGCCAGCAGCTTCCTAGCGGGGAGGACAGATACGCAGTATTTT
j_call: TRBJ1-3; v_call: TRBV19; clone_size: -; cdr3_length: 14; d_call: -; cdr3_aa: CASSTQKTTNTIYF; cdr3_nt: TGTGCCAGTAGTACCCAAAAGACTACAAACACCATATATTTT
j_call: TRBJ2-1; v_call: TRBV5-6; clone_size: once; cdr3_length: 15; d_call: -; cdr3_aa: CASSAIPPQGNEQFF; cdr3_nt: TGTGCCAGCAGCGCGATCCCCCCCCAGGGAAATGAGCAGTTCTTC
j_call: TRBJ2-2; v_call: TRBV4-2; clone_size: -; cdr3_length: 16; d_call: -; cdr3_aa: CASSQVREELTGELFF; cdr3_nt: TGTGCCAGCAGCCAAGTTCGGGAAGAGTTAACCGGGGAGCTGTTTTTT
j_call: TRBJ2-1; v_call: TRBV27; clone_size: -; cdr3_length: 14; d_call: TRBD1; cdr3_aa: CASSPIRDSNEQFF; cdr3_nt: TGTGCCAGCAGTCCAATCCGGGACAGCAATGAGCAGTTCTTC
j_call: TRBJ2-1; v_call: TRBV4-3; clone_size: few; cdr3_length: 17; d_call: -; cdr3_aa: CASSPVIITGTYNEQFF; cdr3_nt: TGCGCCAGCAGCCCAGTGATAATAACCGGGACCTACAATGAGCAGTTCTTC
j_call: TRBJ1-1; v_call: TRBV10-3; clone_size: few; cdr3_length: 12; d_call: -; cdr3_aa: CAIMSMNTEAFF; cdr3_nt: TGTGCCATCATGAGCATGAACACTGAAGCTTTCTTT
j_call: TRBJ1-4; v_call: TRBV7-9; clone_size: -; cdr3_length: 13; d_call: -; cdr3_aa: CASSFHGNEKLFF; cdr3_nt: TGTGCCAGCAGCTTTCACGGGAATGAAAAACTGTTTTTT
j_call: TRBJ2-5; v_call: TRBV28; clone_size: -; cdr3_length: 14; d_call: -; cdr3_aa: CASSSLANLETQYF; cdr3_nt: TGTGCCAGCAGTTCCCTAGCGAATCTAGAGACCCAGTACTTC
j_call: TRBJ1-1; v_call: TRBV6-2/TRBV6-3; clone_size: -; cdr3_length: 13; d_call: -; cdr3_aa: CASSALTRTEAFF; cdr3_nt: TGTGCCAGCAGTGCCTTGACTAGGACTGAAGCTTTCTTT
j_call: TRBJ1-1; v_call: TRBV28; clone_size: -; cdr3_length: 15; d_call: TRBD1; cdr3_aa: CASSLQGARSTEAFF; cdr3_nt: TGTGCCAGCAGCCTCCAGGGGGCAAGGTCCACTGAAGCTTTCTTT
j_call: TRBJ2-7; v_call: TRBV9; clone_size: -; cdr3_length: 14; d_call: -; cdr3_aa: CASSATGRSDEQYF; cdr3_nt: TGTGCCAGCAGCGCAACGGGAAGATCAGACGAGCAGTACTTC
j_call: TRBJ2-7; v_call: TRBV28; clone_size: -; cdr3_length: 13; d_call: -; cdr3_aa: CASSPHDSYEQYF; cdr3_nt: TGTGCCAGCAGTCCGCATGACAGCTACGAGCAGTACTTC